The entry below gives a single T cell receptor beta chain sequence along with its context. The study drew participants aged about 18 to 89 years from 20 to 30 US areas. Assay: immunoSEQ multiplex PCR; the TCRdb copy retains only in-frame clones and omits some. In the table there are roughly 400,000 clones, about 87% of which are singletons. Trimming removed 9 bases from V and 7 bases from J, with 27 bases in between. This CDR3 is built from 17 residues. Per germline, CDR1 LNHDA and CDR2 SQIVND (reference sequence). The sample is drawn from a study of blood T cell repertoires in COVID-19. The genes are TRBV19 and TRBJ2-2; D is perhaps TRBD1 (6 bases). The receptor comes from a woman aged 50 to 60 who had recovered from COVID-19. Source material: PBMCs or T cells enriched from blood (not recorded which). CDR3 region: CASQPQPPRGLGGELFF. In DNA, the CDR3 is TGTGCCAGCCAACCCCAGCCCCCCAGGGGTCTCGGCGGGGAGCTGTTTTTT.